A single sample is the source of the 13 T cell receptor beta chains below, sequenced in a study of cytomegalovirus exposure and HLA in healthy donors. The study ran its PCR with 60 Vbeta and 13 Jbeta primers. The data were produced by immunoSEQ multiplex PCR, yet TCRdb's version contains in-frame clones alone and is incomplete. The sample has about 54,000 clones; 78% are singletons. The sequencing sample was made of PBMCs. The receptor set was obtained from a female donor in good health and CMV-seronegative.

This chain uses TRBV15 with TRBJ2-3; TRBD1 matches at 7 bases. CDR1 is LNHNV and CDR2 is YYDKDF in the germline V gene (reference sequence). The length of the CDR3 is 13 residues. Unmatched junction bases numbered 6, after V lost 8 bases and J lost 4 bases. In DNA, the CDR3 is TGTGCCACCGGTGACAGGGTCCCAGATACGCAGTATTTT. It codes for CATGDRVPDTQYF.

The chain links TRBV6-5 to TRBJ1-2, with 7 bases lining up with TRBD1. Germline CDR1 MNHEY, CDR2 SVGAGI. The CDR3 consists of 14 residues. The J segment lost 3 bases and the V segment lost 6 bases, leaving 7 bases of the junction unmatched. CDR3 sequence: CASSLQGVDYGYTF. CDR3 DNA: TGTGCCAGCAGCCTCCAGGGGGTTGACTATGGCTACACCTTC.

CDR3 sequence: CASTETVRGYGYTF. DNA of the CDR3: TGTGCCAGCACCGAGACAGTTCGAGGCTATGGCTACACCTTC. The rearrangement joins TRBV6-6 to TRBJ1-2; D perhaps matches TRBD1 (5 bases). Germline-derived CDR1 and CDR2 are MNHNY and SVGAGI (reference sequence). The V end was cut by 7 bases, the J end by 4 bases, with 16 bases between. The CDR3 loop spans 14 amino acids.

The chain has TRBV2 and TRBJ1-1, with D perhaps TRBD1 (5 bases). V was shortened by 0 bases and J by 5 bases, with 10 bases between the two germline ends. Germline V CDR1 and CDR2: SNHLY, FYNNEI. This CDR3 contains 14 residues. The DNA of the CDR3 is TGTGCCAGCAGTGAAGCGCTTCAGGGTACTGAAGCTTTCTTT. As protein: CASSEALQGTEAFF.

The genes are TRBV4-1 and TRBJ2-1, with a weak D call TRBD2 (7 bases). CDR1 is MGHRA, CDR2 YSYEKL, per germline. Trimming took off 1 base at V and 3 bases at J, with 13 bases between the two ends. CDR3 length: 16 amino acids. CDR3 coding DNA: TGCGCCAGCAGCCAAGGATCGGGGGGACACTACAATGAGCAGTTCTTC. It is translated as CASSQGSGGHYNEQFF.

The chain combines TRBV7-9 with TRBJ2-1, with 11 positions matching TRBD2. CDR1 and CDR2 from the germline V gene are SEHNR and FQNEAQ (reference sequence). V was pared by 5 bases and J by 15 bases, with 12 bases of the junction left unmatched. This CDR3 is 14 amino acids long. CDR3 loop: CASSNGLAGQRGFF. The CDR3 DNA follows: TGTGCCAGCAGCAACGGACTAGCGGGCCAAAGAGGGTTCTTC.

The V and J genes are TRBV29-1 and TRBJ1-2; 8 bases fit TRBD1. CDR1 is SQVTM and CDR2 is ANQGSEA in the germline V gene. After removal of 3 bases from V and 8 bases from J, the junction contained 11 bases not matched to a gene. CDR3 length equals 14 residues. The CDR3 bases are TGCAGCGTTGACCAAGGACAGGGAACTAGGGGCTACACCTTC. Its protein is CSVDQGQGTRGYTF.

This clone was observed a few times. For the CDR3, the DNA is TGTGCCAGCAGTTTAACAGGGTTAGGACTTGGAAACACCATATATTTT. Amino acids: CASSLTGLGLGNTIYF. This chain joins TRBV27 and TRBJ1-3, with D possibly matching TRBD1 (6 bases). Germline CDR1 and CDR2: MNHEY and SMNVEV (reference sequence). This CDR3 comprises 16 residues. V was trimmed by 2 bases and J by 3 bases, leaving 14 bases between them.

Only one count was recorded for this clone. The CDR3 loop reads CASSLVGRNTGELFF. The DNA of the CDR3 is TGCGCCAGCAGCTTGGTGGGGAGGAACACCGGGGAGCTGTTTTTT. The chain recombines TRBV5-1 with TRBJ2-2, with D possibly matching TRBD2 (5 bases). Trimming took 0 bases from V and 1 from J, leaving 7 bases between them. The CDR3 length is 15 residues. Germline assignment: CDR1 SGHRS and CDR2 YFSETQ.

CDR3 nucleotide sequence: TGTGCCAGCAGCCCCACCGGGACTAGCATCACCGGGGAGCTGTTTTTT. Its translation is CASSPTGTSITGELFF. This chain joins TRBV5-6 and TRBJ2-2, with TRBD2 identical over 9 bases. Germline-derived CDR1 and CDR2 are SGHDT and YYEEEE. V shed 4 bases, J shed 4 bases, and the junction held 8 bases outside the gene matches. The CDR3 has 16 amino acids.

The CDR3 reads CASSVSGGVYNEQFF. The CDR3 DNA is TGCGCCAGCAGTGTCAGCGGGGGAGTATACAATGAGCAGTTCTTC. This chain uses TRBV10-2 with TRBJ2-1; TRBD2 aligns across 8 bases. V dropped 4 bases and J dropped 4; count of bases not matched to a gene: 6. This CDR3 is built from 15 residues. Germline-derived CDR1 and CDR2 are WSHSY and SAAADI.

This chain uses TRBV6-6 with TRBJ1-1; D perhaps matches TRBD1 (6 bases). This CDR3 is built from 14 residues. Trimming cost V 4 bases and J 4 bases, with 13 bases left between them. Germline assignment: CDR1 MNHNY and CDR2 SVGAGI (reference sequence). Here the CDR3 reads CASSSLQGRTEAFF. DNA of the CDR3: TGTGCCAGCAGTTCCCTACAGGGTCGCACTGAAGCTTTCTTT.

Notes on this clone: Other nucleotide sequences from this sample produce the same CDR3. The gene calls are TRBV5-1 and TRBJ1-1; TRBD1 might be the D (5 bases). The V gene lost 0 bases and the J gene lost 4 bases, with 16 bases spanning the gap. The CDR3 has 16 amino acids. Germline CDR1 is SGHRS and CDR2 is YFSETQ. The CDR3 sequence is CASSLELGRVGTEAFF. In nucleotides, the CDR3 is TGCGCCAGCAGCTTGGAACTCGGCAGGGTAGGCACTGAAGCTTTCTTT.